Listed below are T cell receptor beta chains from one sample, sequenced in a study of cytomegalovirus exposure and HLA in healthy donors. TCRdb's table, derived via immunoSEQ multiplex PCR, lists solely in-frame clones and lacks some. This table holds about 140,000 clones, about four fifths found once. Sequenced: PBMCs. The receptor source for this set is a woman in her late teens or twenties in good health and CMV-seropositive. CDR3s include the opening cysteine and the closing phenylalanine or tryptophan. The D gene is left open where the match is weak. Size is stated for part of the rows, as once, few or many counts, or as a class when the clone is expanded.

v_gene	len	j_gene	d_gene	abundance	CDR3nt	CDR3aa
TRBV27	15	TRBJ1-1	TRBD1	.	TGTGCCACCCATCGACAGGGAACCATGAACACTGAAGCTTTCTTT	CATHRQGTMNTEAFF
TRBV6-1	15	TRBJ2-7	.	few	TGTGCCAGCAGTGAAGCCGGTGGGCAGGGGGGTGAGCAGTACTTC	CASSEAGGQGGEQYF
TRBV2	16	TRBJ2-1	TRBD2	.	TGTGCCAGCAGCACTAGCGGGGGGGCAGGGTACAATGAGCAGTTCTTC	CASSTSGGAGYNEQFF
TRBV5-1	16	TRBJ1-3	.	once	TGCGCCAGCAGCTTGCCGGCAGGCCGCTCCGGAAACACCATATATTTT	CASSLPAGRSGNTIYF
TRBV5-6	13	TRBJ1-2	TRBD1	.	TGTGCCAGCCGGGACAGGGGGCCCTATGGCTACACCTTC	CASRDRGPYGYTF
TRBV6-1	14	TRBJ2-2	.	.	TGTGCCAGCAGTGGAACATTTGACACCGGGGAGCTGTTTTTT	CASSGTFDTGELFF
TRBV4-1	14	TRBJ1-5	.	.	TGCGCCAGCAGCCCCGGGACAATGAATCAGCCCCAGCATTTT	CASSPGTMNQPQHF
TRBV18	17	TRBJ2-2	.	.	TGTGCCAGCTCACCACTTCCTCCGCGACAGCACACCGGGGAGCTGTTTTTT	CASSPLPPRQHTGELFF
TRBV15	16	TRBJ2-3	.	.	TGTGCCACCAGCCCCGGGCGGGGCCCTCCGACAGATACGCAGTATTTT	CATSPGRGPPTDTQYF
TRBV29-1	13	TRBJ1-5	TRBD1	.	TGCAGCGCTGGACAGGGTAAGGATCAGCCCCAGCATTTT	CSAGQGKDQPQHF
TRBV11-3	18	TRBJ2-7	TRBD2	.	TGTGCCAGCAGCCCGAGTGGTCTAGCGGGGCGACGCTCCTACGAGCAGTACTTC	CASSPSGLAGRRSYEQYF
TRBV30	16	TRBJ1-1	TRBD1	.	TGTGCCTGGAGACTTGGGACAGGGGGCCTAAACACTGAAGCTTTCTTT	CAWRLGTGGLNTEAFF
TRBV19	17	TRBJ1-5	TRBD1	.	TGTGCCAGTAGTATAGACGTCGGGACAGGGGGCAATCAGCCCCAGCATTTT	CASSIDVGTGGNQPQHF
TRBV6-5	13	TRBJ1-1	.	.	TGTGCCAGCAGCCAGGACAAGAACACTGAAGCTTTCTTT	CASSQDKNTEAFF
TRBV7-6	15	TRBJ2-3	TRBD2	.	TGTGCCAGCAGCTTAGACAGCGGGGTACCAGATACGCAGTATTTT	CASSLDSGVPDTQYF
TRBV9	18	TRBJ2-1	TRBD2	few	TGTGCCAGCAGCGTAGCTAGCGGGGGGCCACTGTGGGACAATGAGCAGTTCTTC	CASSVASGGPLWDNEQFF
TRBV15	15	TRBJ1-5	.	.	TGTGCCACCAGCAGAGGCGGAGGTATCAATCAGCCCCAGCATTTT	CATSRGGGINQPQHF
TRBV11-2	12	TRBJ2-1	.	.	TGTGCCAGCAGTTTAGGGCACAATGAGCAGTTCTTC	CASSLGHNEQFF
TRBV27	13	TRBJ1-1	.	.	TGTGCCAGCAGTTTCCCAGGGAACACTGAAGCTTTCTTT	CASSFPGNTEAFF
TRBV30	16	TRBJ1-2	TRBD1	.	TGTGCCTGGACAGGGGGCGGGAATACGATGAGGGGTGGCTACACCTTC	CAWTGGGNTMRGGYTF
TRBV4-1	12	TRBJ1-6	.	.	TGCGCCAGCAGCCTTTCGAATTCACCCCTCCACTTT	CASSLSNSPLHF
TRBV14	17	TRBJ1-2	.	few	TGTGCCAGCAGCCAAGATGCCTGGGCAGGACCGGGGAGAGGCTACACCTTC	CASSQDAWAGPGRGYTF
TRBV4-1	14	TRBJ1-2	TRBD1	few	TGCGCCAGCTCACCCGAGGGGACAGCCTATGGCTACACCTTC	CASSPEGTAYGYTF
TRBV6-6	14	TRBJ1-6	.	.	TGTGCCAGCAGTTCCCTCAGGGGAGGGACACCCCTCCACTTT	CASSSLRGGTPLHF
TRBV13	15	TRBJ2-5	TRBD2	.	TGTGCCAGCAGCCTTACGCCCACCGGGGGGGAGACCCAGTACTTC	CASSLTPTGGETQYF
TRBV19	15	TRBJ1-5	TRBD1	.	TGTGCCAGTACCTCCAGACAGGGGGATAATCAGCCCCAGCATTTT	CASTSRQGDNQPQHF
TRBV30	15	TRBJ2-5	TRBD1	.	TGTGCCTGGAGTGTACCCACAGGGGGCCTTCAGACCCAGTACTTC	CAWSVPTGGLQTQYF
TRBV2	15	TRBJ2-3	TRBD1	.	TGTGCCAGCAGTGGACAGGGGAAAAATGCAGATACGCAGTATTTT	CASSGQGKNADTQYF
TRBV29-1	14	TRBJ2-5	TRBD2	few	TGCAGCGTTGATAGTTCTAGCGGGCGAGAGACCCAGTACTTC	CSVDSSSGRETQYF
TRBV28	15	TRBJ1-2	.	.	TGTGCCAGCGCGCCGGGACTGAGGACAAACTATGGCTACACCTTC	CASAPGLRTNYGYTF
TRBV7-9	17	TRBJ2-5	.	.	TGTTCCAGCAGCTCCCCCCCAGGGGGGCCCCAGGGAGAGACCCAGTACTTC	CSSSSPPGGPQGETQYF
TRBV5-6	14	TRBJ1-6	.	.	TGTGCCAGCAGAGACAGCACCTATAATTCACCCCTCCACTTT	CASRDSTYNSPLHF
TRBV28	16	TRBJ2-7	TRBD2	.	TGTGCCAGCACCCCCGAGCGGGGGCTCCGATCCTACGAGCAGTACTTC	CASTPERGLRSYEQYF
TRBV6-1	13	TRBJ1-4	.	once	TGTGCCAGCAGTTGGGCTGCTAATGAAAAACTGTTTTTT	CASSWAANEKLFF
TRBV5-4	17	TRBJ1-2	.	.	TGTGCCAGCAGCTTGGATCCGGGGGGCCTGTCTAACTATGGCTACACCTTC	CASSLDPGGLSNYGYTF
TRBV6-5	15	TRBJ1-1	.	.	TGTGCCAGCAGTTACTCGAGGGCAGGTAACACTGAAGCTTTCTTT	CASSYSRAGNTEAFF
TRBV5-1	18	TRBJ1-5	TRBD1	few	TGCGCCAGCAGCTTGGGCGTAGGGGGCTTCTATAGCAATCAGCCCCAGCATTTT	CASSLGVGGFYSNQPQHF
TRBV6-4	13	TRBJ1-6	.	.	TGTGCCAGCAGTCAGGGGTCCGGTTCACCCCTCCACTTT	CASSQGSGSPLHF
TRBV6-4	17	TRBJ1-2	.	.	TGTGCCAGAATACTGGGGGGGACACCAAAAGATCCGAGTGGCTACACCTTC	CARILGGTPKDPSGYTF
TRBV2	18	TRBJ2-3	TRBD2	.	TGTGCCAGCATGCCGACTCGAGGCCTAGCGGGGAGCACAGATACGCAGTATTTT	CASMPTRGLAGSTDTQYF
TRBV5-1	18	TRBJ2-2	TRBD1	few	TGCGCCAGCAGCTTGGCGGGTCAACAGGGGGTTCGTACCGGGGAGCTGTTTTTT	CASSLAGQQGVRTGELFF
TRBV6-1	15	TRBJ1-1	TRBD1	.	TGTGCCAGCAGTGACAGGGGGTTAATGAACACTGAAGCTTTCTTT	CASSDRGLMNTEAFF
TRBV5-6	12	TRBJ1-1	.	.	TGTGCCAGCAGCTTGGTGAGCAGGGAAGCTTTCTTT	CASSLVSREAFF
TRBV7-8	18	TRBJ1-5	TRBD1	.	TGTGCCAGCAGCTTCACACTGGGACAGGGATATAGCAATCAGCCCCAGCATTTT	CASSFTLGQGYSNQPQHF
TRBV6-5	14	TRBJ2-3	.	.	TGTGCCAGCAGTGAAAGAGGCCGCACAGATACGCAGTATTTT	CASSERGRTDTQYF
TRBV13	14	TRBJ2-5	TRBD2	.	TGTGCCAGCAGCTTAGGAGCGGGGGTGGAGACCCAGTACTTC	CASSLGAGVETQYF
TRBV9	14	TRBJ2-7	TRBD2	.	TGTGCCAGCAGCATAGCGGGGGGTACCTACGAGCAGTACTTC	CASSIAGGTYEQYF
TRBV6-6	14	TRBJ2-2	TRBD2	.	TGTGCCAGCCGGGGGGGGACGGACACCGGGGAGCTGTTTTTT	CASRGGTDTGELFF
TRBV7-9	12	TRBJ2-7	.	.	TGTGCCAGCACCCCGAGCTCCTACGAGCAGTACTTC	CASTPSSYEQYF
TRBV7-2	15	TRBJ2-1	.	.	TGTGCCAGCAAATTCGCGGCAGTAGCGGAAAATGAGCAGTTCTTC	CASKFAAVAENEQFF
TRBV19	16	TRBJ2-7	TRBD2	.	TGTGCCAGTAGTCCCTTGGGACTAGCCGGGTCCTACGAGCAGTACTTC	CASSPLGLAGSYEQYF
TRBV25-1	12	TRBJ1-1	.	.	TGTGCCAGCAGTGGACGGGTGGCTGAAGCTTTCTTT	CASSGRVAEAFF
TRBV6-5	15	TRBJ1-5	TRBD1	once	TGTGCCAGCAGTTCAGGGGGAGCAAGCAATCAGCCCCAGCATTTT	CASSSGGASNQPQHF
TRBV11-3	13	TRBJ1-1	.	.	TGTGCCAGCAGTTACACGGAGGGCACTGAAGCTTTCTTT	CASSYTEGTEAFF
TRBV4-1	13	TRBJ1-1	.	few	TGCGCCAGCAACTGGGCAAAGGACACTGAAGCTTTCTTT	CASNWAKDTEAFF
TRBV10-2	14	TRBJ2-1	.	.	TGCGCCAGCATATCTCCTCTCTCCTACAATGAGCAGTTCTTC	CASISPLSYNEQFF
TRBV9	14	TRBJ1-1	.	.	TGTGCCAGCAGCCCTAGATGGGGGGACACTGAAGCTTTCTTT	CASSPRWGDTEAFF
TRBV2	11	TRBJ2-1	.	.	TGTGCCAGCAGTGCCCTCGATGAGCAGTTCTTC	CASSALDEQFF
TRBV27	13	TRBJ1-1	.	.	TGTGCCAGTCGCTTGGGGGGGGGAACTGAAGCTTTCTTT	CASRLGGGTEAFF